This T cell receptor beta chain was sequenced in a study of control samples from healthy donors and cancer patients. Profiled with immunoSEQ multiplex PCR; TCRdb holds only in-frame clones, not every one. The top ten hold 3% to 4.5% of the sample, which has tens of thousands of clones, about nine tenths seen once. The TCR comes from a woman aged 18-29 years in good health. Specimen: blood.

The CDR3 coding sequence is TGTGCCAGCAGTGAACGCGGCGGGGAGCTGTTTTTT. This sequence encodes CASSERGGELFF. The chain carries TRBV25-1 and TRBJ2-2; D uncertain. Germline-derived CDR1 and CDR2 are MGHDK and SYGVNS. V was pared by 2 bases and J by 7 bases, with 5 bases between. CDR3 length: 12 amino acids.